This TCR beta chain was identified in a study of T cells after yellow fever vaccination. Whole-study context: In the case of low-cell-number fractions, SMART-Seq v4 Ultra Low Input was used for preparation. Study results and limitations: Among primary-vaccination clones, most reappeared after the booster, at roughly 96% for CD4 and more than 75% for CD8. Weaker, the secondary response had a peak occurring faster, on day 5 versus 15. In FACS-sorted repertoires, abundant clonotypes from the bulk population could appear as contaminants.

As concerns this clonotype: Its antigen is undetermined.

The CDR3 loop spans 20 amino acids. V lost 0 bases, J lost 2 bases, and 26 bases lay in between. CDR1 and CDR2 (germline): LNHDA, SQIVND (reference sequence). TCRdb re-called the 5' RACE reads through MiXCR, storing one row per CDR3 protein. The sample has approximately 260,000 distinct CDR3 sequences, 13% seen once. The chain combines TRBV19 with TRBJ2-7, with D perhaps TRBD1 (6 bases). This sequence originates from a man under 40 who received the YFV17D yellow fever vaccine. The sample was CD4+ T cells sorted from PBMCs, taken 45 days after the yellow fever booster vaccination. This CDR3 reads CASSIDFRGANPGRTYEQYF. For the CDR3, the DNA is TGTGCCAGTAGTATAGATTTCAGGGGTGCGAATCCGGGACGAACCTACGAGCAGTACTTC.